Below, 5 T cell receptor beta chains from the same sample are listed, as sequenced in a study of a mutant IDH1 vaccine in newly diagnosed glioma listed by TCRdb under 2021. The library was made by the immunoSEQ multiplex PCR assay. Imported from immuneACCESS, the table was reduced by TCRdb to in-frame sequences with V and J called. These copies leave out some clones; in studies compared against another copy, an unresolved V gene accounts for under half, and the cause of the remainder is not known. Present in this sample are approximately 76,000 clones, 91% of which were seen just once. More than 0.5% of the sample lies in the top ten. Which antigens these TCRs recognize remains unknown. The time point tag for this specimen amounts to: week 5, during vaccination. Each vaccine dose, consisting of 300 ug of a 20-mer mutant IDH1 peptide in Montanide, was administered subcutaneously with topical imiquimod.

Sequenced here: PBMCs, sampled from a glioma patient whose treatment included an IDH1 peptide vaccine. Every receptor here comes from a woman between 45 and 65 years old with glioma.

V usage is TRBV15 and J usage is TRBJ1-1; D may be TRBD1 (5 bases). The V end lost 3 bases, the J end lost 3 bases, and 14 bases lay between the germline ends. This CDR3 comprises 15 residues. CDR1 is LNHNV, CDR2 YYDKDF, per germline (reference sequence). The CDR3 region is CATSSLTGGDTEAFF. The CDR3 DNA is TGTGCCACCAGCAGCCTGACCGGGGGGGACACTGAAGCTTTCTTT.

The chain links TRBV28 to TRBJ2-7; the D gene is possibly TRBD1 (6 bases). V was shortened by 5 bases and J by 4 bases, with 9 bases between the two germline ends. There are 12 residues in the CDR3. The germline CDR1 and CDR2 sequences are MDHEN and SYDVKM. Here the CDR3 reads CASSQQGYEQYF. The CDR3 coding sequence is TGTGCCAGCAGTCAACAGGGTTACGAGCAGTACTTC.

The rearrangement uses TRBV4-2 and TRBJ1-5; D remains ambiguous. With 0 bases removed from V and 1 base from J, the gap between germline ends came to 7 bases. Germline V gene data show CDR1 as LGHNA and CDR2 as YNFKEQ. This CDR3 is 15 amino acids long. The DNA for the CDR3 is TGTGCCAGCAGCCAAGATGGGCAGAGCAATCAGCCCCAGCATTTT. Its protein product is CASSQDGQSNQPQHF.

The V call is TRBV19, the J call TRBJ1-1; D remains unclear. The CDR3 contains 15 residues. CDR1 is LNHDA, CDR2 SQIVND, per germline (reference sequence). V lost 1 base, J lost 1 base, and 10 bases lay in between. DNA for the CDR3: TGTGCCAGTAGTATAGCTCTTCGGGGGAACACTGAAGCTTTCTTT. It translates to CASSIALRGNTEAFF.

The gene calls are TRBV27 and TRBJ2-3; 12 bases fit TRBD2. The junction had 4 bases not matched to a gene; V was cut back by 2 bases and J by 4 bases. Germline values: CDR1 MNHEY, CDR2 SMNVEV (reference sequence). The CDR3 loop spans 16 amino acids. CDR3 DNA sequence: TGTGCCAGCAGTTTAAATCTAGCGGGAGGGCCAGATACGCAGTATTTT. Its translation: CASSLNLAGGPDTQYF.